This entry concerns a single T cell receptor (beta chain). This sample is drawn from a study of blood T cell repertoires in COVID-19. Trimming took 5 bases from V and 1 from J, leaving 11 bases between them. CDR1 and CDR2 (germline): MNHNY, SVGAGI (reference sequence). This CDR3 has 14 amino acids. Method: immunoSEQ multiplex PCR; TCRdb's copy keeps in-frame clones and lacks some. The data hold about 210,000 clones, with around 81% observed a single time. This receptor was obtained from a woman in her 70s with acute or convalescent COVID-19. This chain connects TRBV6-6 to TRBJ2-5; a possible D gene is TRBD2 (6 bases). Sequenced: peripheral blood. The chain's CDR3 is CASSPPAGQETQYF. CDR3 sequence (DNA): TGTGCCAGCAGTCCCCCAGCGGGCCAAGAGACCCAGTACTTC.